The next 9 T cell receptor beta chains were all read from a single sample in a study of cytomegalovirus exposure and HLA in healthy donors. The PCR had 60 Vbeta and 13 Jbeta primers. Sequenced by immunoSEQ multiplex PCR; TCRdb stores in-frame clones only, minus some. The sample has 200,000 or so clones, around four fifths seen once; the top ten hold 6.5%. The source material was PBMCs. The source of these receptors is a woman between 50 and 59 years old in good health and CMV-seropositive.

The rearrangement uses TRBV7-2 and TRBJ1-5, with unresolved D. CDR1 SGHTA and CDR2 FQGNSA come from the germline V gene. Trimming pared 3 bases from V and 3 bases from J, leaving 6 bases between. This CDR3 spans 13 amino acids. CDR3 sequence: CASSFYNNQPQHF. The CDR3 region has the DNA TGTGCCAGCAGCTTCTATAACAATCAGCCCCAGCATTTT.

The genes are TRBV5-6 and TRBJ1-2, with TRBD1 identical over 8 bases. The CDR3 loop spans 14 amino acids. Germline CDR1 and CDR2: SGHDT and YYEEEE. The junction had 7 bases not matched to a gene; V was cut back by 4 bases and J by 5 bases. This CDR3 reads CASSTDRARYGYTF. In nucleotides, the CDR3 is TGTGCCAGCAGCACGGACAGGGCTAGATATGGCTACACCTTC. Drawing the rest from reference TRBV5-6 and TRBJ1-2, the complete variable domain is DAGVTQSPTHLIKTRGQQVTLRCSPKSGHDTVSWYQQALGQGPQFIFQYYEEEERQRGNFPDRFSGHQFPNYSSELNVNALLLGDSALYLCASSTDRARYGYTFGSGTRLTVV.

The chain uses TRBV2 and TRBJ1-3; D unresolved. CDR3 length: 13 residues. V lost 1 base and J lost 5, with 6 bases in between. CDR1 and CDR2 from the germline V gene are SNHLY and FYNNEI. In DNA, the CDR3 is TGTGCCAGCAGTGAAGGGTGGCGAAACACCATATATTTT. Its translation is CASSEGWRNTIYF.

The genes are TRBV9 and TRBJ2-3; D remains unclear. CDR3 length equals 12 residues. Germline V gene data show CDR1 as SGDLS and CDR2 as YYNGEE. Between the trimmed V and J ends, which lost 1 base and 10 bases, there was a span of 10 bases. The CDR3 spells CASSVNERAQYF. CDR3 nucleotides: TGTGCCAGCAGCGTAAACGAGCGTGCGCAGTATTTT.

Concerning this clone itself: Additional DNA sequences in this sample encode the identical CDR3. This chain connects TRBV6-5 to TRBJ2-5, with TRBD1 identical over 9 bases. The CDR3 runs 15 residues. The ends lost 0 bases at V and 4 bases at J; junction bases unmatched: 3. CDR1 and CDR2 from the germline V gene are MNHEY and SVGAGI. CDR3 in amino acids: CASSYSGQGGETQYF. For the CDR3, the DNA is TGTGCCAGCAGTTACTCGGGACAGGGAGGAGAGACCCAGTACTTC.

This chain uses TRBV5-6 with TRBJ1-2, with 10 nucleotides matching TRBD1. The CDR3 has 13 residues. V trimming: 4 bases; J trimming: 7 bases; junction bases outside the gene matches: 4. Germline CDR1 and CDR2: SGHDT and YYEEEE. CDR3 nucleotide sequence: TGTGCCAGCAGCCGGGACAGGGGAGGTGGCTACACCTTC. This sequence encodes CASSRDRGGGYTF.

This chain links TRBV6-4 with TRBJ1-6; the D gene is possibly TRBD1 (6 bases). Trimming took off 1 base at V and 2 bases at J, with 9 bases between the two ends. Per germline, CDR1 MRHNA and CDR2 SNTAGT. The CDR3 sequence is 16 residues long. This chain's CDR3 is CASSDLTGPYNSPLHF. DNA of the CDR3: TGTGCCAGCAGTGACTTGACAGGCCCCTATAATTCACCCCTCCACTTT.

The rearrangement links TRBV2 to TRBJ2-7; 7 bases agree with TRBD1. Losses at the gene ends were 3 bases for V and 3 bases for J; bases not matched to a gene: 2. In germline, CDR1 is SNHLY, CDR2 FYNNEI. CDR3 length: 13 amino acids. This CDR3 is CASSEGQYYEQYF. DNA for the CDR3: TGTGCCAGCAGTGAGGGACAGTACTACGAGCAGTACTTC.

The gene calls are TRBV30 and TRBJ1-4; D remains ambiguous. V dropped 4 bases and J dropped 8 bases, with 14 bases sitting between them. The CDR3 has 13 residues. Germline V gene lookup returns CDR1 GTSNPN and CDR2 SVGIG (reference sequence). The CDR3 protein is CAWNPSMVEKLFF. In DNA, the CDR3 is TGTGCCTGGAATCCCTCTATGGTCGAAAAACTGTTTTTT.